This T cell receptor (beta chain) was recovered during a study of T cell responses to AZD1222 COVID-19 vaccine (dated by TCRdb to the early 2020s). Regarding the research as a whole: TCR sequencing was performed for about 250 trial participants, of whom 200 to 220 were given two doses of AZD1222 and around 25 were given two doses of MenACWY control vaccine. Trial participants were enrolled into age subgroups of 18-55, 56-69 and 70-plus years, which contained about 150, 28 and 57 TCR-sequenced participants, respectively.

Remarks on this clone: What antigen it recognizes has not been identified. Base qualities are not provided; no much larger clone lies one nucleotide away.

The time point label of this sample denotes: baseline before first vaccination. Interpreted using the paper, the treatment or condition label stands for: meningococcal conjugate vaccine given as trial control. Vaccinee samples were obtained from the UK trials COV001 and COV002, which included a single-blind randomized controlled phase 2/3 trial of AZD1222 (ChAdOx1 nCoV-19) in healthy adults. For TCRbeta chain sequencing, PBMC samples were collected from trial participants at day 0 and at day 28 after the second dose. Overall results and qualifications from the work: No day 14 peak-response samples were available, so repertoires were characterized only after the peak T cell response. Participants were mostly white British and included more females than males, and it was suggested by the authors that clonal diversity may have been underestimated. Reportedly, almost half of the unique spike-specific TCRs recognized epitopes lying outside the regions that are mutated in the B.1.351 and B.1.1.7 variants. Conclusions about previously exposed vaccinees were limited because only a handful of AZD1222 recipients were SARS-CoV-2 seropositive at baseline. The 56-69-year group was small, and its depth increase did not reach significance, likely because of low power. After two AZD1222 doses, both the breadth and the depth of spike-specific TCRs were significantly higher than at day 0 and than in MenACWY recipients. CD4 TCRs associated with the vaccine covered the entire spike protein, and the dominant responses were in regions 160-218 and 743-854.

The CDR3 regions of human TCRbeta chains were subjected to immunosequencing. The paper's processing steps were these. TCRs in the repertoires were matched against a reference library of SARS-CoV-2-specific TCRs that had been generated with the MIRA antigen-specificity platform. Breadth was defined as the fraction of unique TCRs that were SARS-CoV-2-associated, and depth was defined as the fraction of total T cells that were SARS-CoV-2-associated. Using the MIRA data, every spike-specific TCR was mapped to the spike region that the TCR reacted to and assigned to either a CD4 or a CD8 class. Log10-transformed breadth and depth values were compared by one-way ANOVA with Sidak's multiple comparisons tests. As stored in TCRdb, this immuneACCESS dataset retains in-frame rearrangements with V and J assigned. A fraction of the clones does not appear; measured against another copy, unresolved V genes explain less than half of the discrepancy, and the remainder lacks a known reason. The V and J calls and clone size are taken from that table; D and trimming were inferred from the DNA. The sample table records 200,000 to 250,000 clones; about 92% of these occur just once. Approximately 1% of the sample is in the top ten clones.

CDR1 SEHNR and CDR2 FQNEAQ are derived from the germline V gene (reference sequence). V is reduced by 5 bases and J by 1 base, leaving a spacing of 8 bases between them. The CDR3 contains 13 residues, cysteine and phenylalanine counted. Only the CDR3 part of the read is kept: 39 bases, read in frame from the first base. This material consisted of peripheral blood, taken on day 0 of MenACWY control vaccination. The chain was built from TRBV7-9 and TRBJ1-1; the D gene is perhaps TRBD1, on 5 matching bases. This receptor was obtained from an adult in good health. This receptor carries the CDR3 CASSPGTNTEAFF. The DNA sequence is given as TGTGCCAGCAGCCCCGGGACGAACACTGAAGCTTTCTTT.